Sequencing of this T cell receptor beta chain was carried out in a study of monozygotic twins with inflammatory bowel disease (dated by TCRdb to the late 2010s). Regarding the complete study: The complete study included 28 monozygotic twin pairs: 19 IBD-discordant Danish pairs and nine German pairs, of which four were IBD-concordant and five were IBD-discordant. The search for disease-associated traits relied mainly on comparing, within discordant pairs, IBD patients with their genetically identical healthy co-twins. Each individual had, on average, about 151 000 unique TCRalpha sequences and 181 000 unique TCRbeta sequences available for analysis.

From each donor, a roughly 2.3 ml peripheral blood sample was collected into PAXgene tubes and stored at -80 degrees C. Without T cell sorting, total RNA was isolated from whole blood using the PAXgene blood miRNA kit on an automated QIAcube. Deep TCRalpha and TCRbeta repertoire profiling with unique molecular barcoding was performed on peripheral blood of monozygotic twin pairs concordant or discordant for inflammatory bowel disease. Smoking habits were recorded for all twin pairs, and each individual was classified as a current, former or never smoker. Measured from the cysteine to the phenylalanine, the CDR3 is 12 residues long. The record lacks a DNA sequence. Based on the germline V gene, the CDR1 and CDR2 sequences are KGHDR and SFDVKD. As for this clonotype: Its cognate antigen has yet to be identified.

Libraries were prepared through 5' RACE. For each TCR library, 3,000 to 4,000 ng of total RNA was used. cDNA was synthesized with SMARTScribe reverse transcriptase in eight separate reactions per sample. During cDNA synthesis, template switching introduced unique molecular identifiers that contained a 6-nucleotide sample barcode. Two nested PCRs of roughly 15 and 9 cycles amplified the TCRalpha and TCRbeta cDNA, and bead purification followed each PCR. Before amplification, cDNA was treated with uracil DNA-glycosylase and purified using the QIAquick PCR purification kit. The second PCR was the step at which Illumina TruSeq-compatible adapters and sample-specific barcodes were added. TapeStation and Qubit were used to check library quality and concentration, and around 4.7 ng of each library was pooled. Sequencing of the pooled libraries was done on an Illumina HiSeq2500 single-index Rapid Run using custom sequencing primers and 2 x 100 bp reads. As for the authors' bioinformatics: MiGEC version 1.2.6 was used for UMI-based consensus assembly to correct PCR and sequencing errors. MiXCR version 2.1.1 was used to carry out V(D)J alignment, clonotype assembly and CDR3 extraction. Gene usage, clonotype sharing and MAIT/NKT TCR abundance were normalised by analysing the top 1000, 10 000 and 20 000 clonotypes per sample. Diversity was computed as the inverse Simpson index with the vegan R package after downsampling to 27 000 UMIs. Paired Mann-Whitney U tests on discordant twin pairs were used, with Benjamini-Hochberg multiple-testing correction. TCRdb reprocessed the raw reads; every CDR3 protein sequence is a single record, and DNA is not supplied. TCRdb, not the original authors, processed these V and J calls. The table for this sample records some 440,000 distinct CDR3 sequences. The ten largest make up about 2.6% of the sample.

What the research found in general, with its limitations: No single strong signal or clonotype linked to IBD turned up in the results, so the idea that one exists was not supported. Differing immunosuppressive treatments among patients may have added background noise and inter-individual variability to the repertoires. Compared with healthy twins, IBD patients shared fewer clonotypes with other individuals, and the difference was most pronounced in patients with signs of disease activity. The analysis was unable to tell apart different T cell subtypes. No difference in repertoire similarity was observed between concordant and discordant twins, possibly owing to limited statistical power. A decrease in TCRbeta repertoire diversity, as measured by inverse Simpson index, was observed in IBD patients compared with their healthy co-twins.

This TCR derives from a human donor with ulcerative colitis or Crohn's disease, or a healthy co-twin of an affected twin (not recorded which). The receptor chain draws on TRBV24-1 and TRBJ1-4. Source material: blood. Here the CDR3 is given as CATSDRGWKLFF.